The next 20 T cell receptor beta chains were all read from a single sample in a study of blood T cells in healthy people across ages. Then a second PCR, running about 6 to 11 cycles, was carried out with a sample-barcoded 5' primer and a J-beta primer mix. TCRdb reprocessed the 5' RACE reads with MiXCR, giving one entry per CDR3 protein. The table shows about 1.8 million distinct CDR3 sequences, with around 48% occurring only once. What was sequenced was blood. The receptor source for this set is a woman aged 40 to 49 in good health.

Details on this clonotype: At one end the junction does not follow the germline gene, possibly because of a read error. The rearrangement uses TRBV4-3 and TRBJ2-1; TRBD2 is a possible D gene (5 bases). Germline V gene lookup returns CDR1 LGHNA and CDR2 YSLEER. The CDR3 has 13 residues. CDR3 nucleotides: TGCACCAGCAGCCCCCGTGAGAGGGATGAGCAGTTCTTC. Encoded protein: CTSSPRERDEQFF.

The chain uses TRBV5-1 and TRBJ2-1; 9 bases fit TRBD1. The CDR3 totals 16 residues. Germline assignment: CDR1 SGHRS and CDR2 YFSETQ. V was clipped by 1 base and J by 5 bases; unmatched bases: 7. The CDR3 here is CASSLNLGQGHNEQFF. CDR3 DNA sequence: TGCGCCAGCAGCTTGAACTTGGGACAGGGACACAATGAGCAGTTCTTC.

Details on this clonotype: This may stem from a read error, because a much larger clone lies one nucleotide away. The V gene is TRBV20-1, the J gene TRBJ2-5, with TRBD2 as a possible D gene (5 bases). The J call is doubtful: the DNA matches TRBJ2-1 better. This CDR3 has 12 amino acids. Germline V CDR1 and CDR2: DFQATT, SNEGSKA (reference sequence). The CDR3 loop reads CSATGKRETQFF. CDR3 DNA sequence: TGCAGTGCTACGGGGAAGAGAGAGACCCAGTTCTTC.

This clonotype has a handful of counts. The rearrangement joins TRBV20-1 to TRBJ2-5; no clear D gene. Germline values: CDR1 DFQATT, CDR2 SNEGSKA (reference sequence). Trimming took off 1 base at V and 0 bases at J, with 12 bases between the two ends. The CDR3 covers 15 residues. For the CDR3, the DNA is TGCAGTGCTAGAGCTGCTACCCGGTACCAAGAGACCCAGTACTTC. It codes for CSARAATRYQETQYF.

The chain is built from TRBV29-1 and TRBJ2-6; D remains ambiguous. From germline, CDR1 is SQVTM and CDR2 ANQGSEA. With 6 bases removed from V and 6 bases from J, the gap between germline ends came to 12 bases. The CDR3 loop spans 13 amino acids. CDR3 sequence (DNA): TGCAGCGTCGAGGCTGCTGAGGCCAACGTCCTGACTTTC. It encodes CSVEAAEANVLTF.

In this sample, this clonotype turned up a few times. CDR3: CASSLFGFGTETYNEQFF. The CDR3 coding sequence is TGCGCCAGCAGCTTGTTTGGTTTCGGGACAGAGACCTACAATGAGCAGTTCTTC. The chain uses TRBV5-1 and TRBJ2-1; 7 nucleotides agree with TRBD1. CDR1 SGHRS and CDR2 YFSETQ come from the germline V gene. V lost 1 base, J lost 2 bases, and 12 bases stayed unmatched. The CDR3 runs to 18 residues.

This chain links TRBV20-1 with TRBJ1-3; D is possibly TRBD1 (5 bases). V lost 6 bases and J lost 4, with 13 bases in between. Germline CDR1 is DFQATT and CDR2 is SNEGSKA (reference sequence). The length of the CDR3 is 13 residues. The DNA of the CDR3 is TGCAGTGCCCGGGGGGGGACGGGAAACACCATATATTTT. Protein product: CSARGGTGNTIYF.

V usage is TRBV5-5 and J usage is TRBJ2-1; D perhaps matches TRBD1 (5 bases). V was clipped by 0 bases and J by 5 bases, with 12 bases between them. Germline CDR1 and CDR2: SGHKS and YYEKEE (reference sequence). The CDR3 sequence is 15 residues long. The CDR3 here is CASSLVRTPNNEQFF. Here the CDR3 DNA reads TGTGCCAGCAGCTTGGTAAGGACACCAAACAATGAGCAGTTCTTC. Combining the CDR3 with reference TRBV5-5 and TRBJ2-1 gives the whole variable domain DAGVTQSPTHLIKTRGQQVTLRCSPISGHKSVSWYQQVLGQGPQFIFQYYEKEERGRGNFPDRFSARQFPNYSSELNVNALLLGDSALYLCASSLVRTPNNEQFFGPGTRLTVL.

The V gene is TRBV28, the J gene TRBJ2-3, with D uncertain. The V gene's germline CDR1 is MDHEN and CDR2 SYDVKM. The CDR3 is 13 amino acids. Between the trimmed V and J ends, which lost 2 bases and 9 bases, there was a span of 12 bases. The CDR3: CASSLGERVTQYF. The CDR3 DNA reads TGTGCCAGCAGTTTAGGAGAACGGGTAACGCAGTATTTT.

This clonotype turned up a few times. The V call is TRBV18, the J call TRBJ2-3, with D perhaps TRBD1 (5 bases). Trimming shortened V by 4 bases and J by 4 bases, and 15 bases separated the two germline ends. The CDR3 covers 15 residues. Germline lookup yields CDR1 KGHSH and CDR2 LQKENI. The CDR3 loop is CASSLGQGPPDTQYF. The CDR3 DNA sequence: TGTGCCAGCTCACTGGGGCAGGGTCCGCCAGATACGCAGTATTTT.

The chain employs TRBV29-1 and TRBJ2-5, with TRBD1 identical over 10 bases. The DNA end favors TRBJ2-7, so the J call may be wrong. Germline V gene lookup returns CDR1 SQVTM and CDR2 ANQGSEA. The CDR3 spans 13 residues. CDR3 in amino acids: CSVEGDRGAEQYF. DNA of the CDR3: TGCAGCGTTGAGGGGGACAGGGGAGCCGAGCAGTACTTC.

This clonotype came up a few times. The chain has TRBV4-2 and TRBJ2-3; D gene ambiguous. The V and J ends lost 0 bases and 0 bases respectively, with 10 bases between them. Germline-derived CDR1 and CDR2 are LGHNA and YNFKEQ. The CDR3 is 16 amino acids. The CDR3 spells CASSQEIGLSTDTQYF. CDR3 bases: TGTGCCAGCAGCCAAGAGATAGGGCTTAGCACAGATACGCAGTATTTT.

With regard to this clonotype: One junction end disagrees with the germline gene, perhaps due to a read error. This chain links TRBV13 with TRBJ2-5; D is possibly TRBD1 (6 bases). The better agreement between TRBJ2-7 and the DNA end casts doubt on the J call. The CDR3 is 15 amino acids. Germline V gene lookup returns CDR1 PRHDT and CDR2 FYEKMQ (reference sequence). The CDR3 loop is CANSPKEGQIYEQYF. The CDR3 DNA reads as TGTGCCAACAGCCCAAAAGAAGGACAGATCTACGAGCAGTACTTC.

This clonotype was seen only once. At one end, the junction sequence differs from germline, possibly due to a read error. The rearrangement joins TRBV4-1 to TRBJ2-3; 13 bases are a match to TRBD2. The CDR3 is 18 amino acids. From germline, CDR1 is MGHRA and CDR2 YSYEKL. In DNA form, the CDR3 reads TGCGCCAACAGCCAAGATTTTAGGACTAGCGGGGGTCCAGATACGCAGTATTTT. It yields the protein CANSQDFRTSGGPDTQYF.

CDR3 bases: TGTGCCAGCAGTTTACATAACCAGCCCCAGCATTTT. Protein sequence: CASSLHNQPQHF. The chain joins TRBV7-9 to TRBJ1-5, with D unclear. CDR3 size: 12 residues. V was clipped by 6 bases and J by 7 bases, with 10 bases between them. CDR1 is SEHNR and CDR2 is FQNEAQ in the germline V gene (reference sequence).

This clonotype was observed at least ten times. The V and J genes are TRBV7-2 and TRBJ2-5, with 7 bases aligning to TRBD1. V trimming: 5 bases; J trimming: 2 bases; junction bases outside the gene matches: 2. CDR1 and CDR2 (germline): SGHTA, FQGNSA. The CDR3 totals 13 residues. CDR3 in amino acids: CASSRDRQETQYF. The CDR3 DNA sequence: TGTGCCAGCAGCCGGGACAGACAAGAGACCCAGTACTTC.

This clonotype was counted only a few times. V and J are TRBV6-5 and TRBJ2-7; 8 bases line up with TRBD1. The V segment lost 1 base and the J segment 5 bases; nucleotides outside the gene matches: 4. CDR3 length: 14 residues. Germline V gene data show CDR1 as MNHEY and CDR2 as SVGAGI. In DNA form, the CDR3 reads TGTGCCAGCAGTTACTTTCAGGGGGCAAACGAGCAGTACTTC. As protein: CASSYFQGANEQYF.

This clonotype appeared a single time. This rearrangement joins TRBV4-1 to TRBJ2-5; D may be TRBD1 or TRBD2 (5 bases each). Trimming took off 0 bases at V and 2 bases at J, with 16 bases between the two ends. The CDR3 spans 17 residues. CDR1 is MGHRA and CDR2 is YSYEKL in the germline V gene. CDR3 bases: TGCGCCAGCAGCCAAGATTGGGGATATGGGGGACAAGAGACCCAGTACTTC. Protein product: CASSQDWGYGGQETQYF.

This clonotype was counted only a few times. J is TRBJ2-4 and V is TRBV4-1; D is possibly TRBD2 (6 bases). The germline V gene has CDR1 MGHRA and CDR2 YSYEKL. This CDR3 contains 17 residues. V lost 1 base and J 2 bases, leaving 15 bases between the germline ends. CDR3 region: CASSQATGVVSKNIQYF. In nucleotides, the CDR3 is TGCGCCAGCAGCCAAGCAACGGGGGTGGTTTCCAAAAACATTCAGTACTTC.

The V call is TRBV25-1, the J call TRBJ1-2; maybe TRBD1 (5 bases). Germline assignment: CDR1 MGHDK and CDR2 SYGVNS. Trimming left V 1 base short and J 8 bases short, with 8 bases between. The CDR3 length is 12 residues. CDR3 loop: CASSEWGVGYTF. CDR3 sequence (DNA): TGTGCCAGCAGTGAATGGGGGGTCGGCTACACCTTC.